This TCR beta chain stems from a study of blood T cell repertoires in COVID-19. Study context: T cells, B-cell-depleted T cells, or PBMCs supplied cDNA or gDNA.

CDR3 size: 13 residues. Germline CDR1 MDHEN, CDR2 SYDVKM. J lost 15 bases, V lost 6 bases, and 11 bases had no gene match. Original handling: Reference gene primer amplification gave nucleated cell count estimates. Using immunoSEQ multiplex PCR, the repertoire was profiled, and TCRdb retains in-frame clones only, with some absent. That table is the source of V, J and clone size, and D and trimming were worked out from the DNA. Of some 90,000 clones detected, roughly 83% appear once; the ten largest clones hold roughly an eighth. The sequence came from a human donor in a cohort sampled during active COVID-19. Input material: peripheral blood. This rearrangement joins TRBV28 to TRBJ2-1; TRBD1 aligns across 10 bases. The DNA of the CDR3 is TGTGCCAGCAGGGGGGAGATGAGGGACAGGGGGTTCTTC. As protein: CASRGEMRDRGFF.